The rows below give T cell receptor beta chains drawn from one sample of a study of cytomegalovirus exposure and HLA in healthy donors. Sequencing used immunoSEQ multiplex PCR; TCRdb keeps in-frame clones, though not all of them. The sample holds approximately 70,000 clones, about 82% seen once. Sequencing was performed on PBMCs. These receptors all stem from a woman aged 25 to 39 in good health and CMV-seronegative. CDR3s include the opening cysteine and the closing phenylalanine or tryptophan. The order of the fields is clone size, V gene, J gene, D gene, CDR3 DNA, CDR3 protein. D genes are given only for firm matches. Clone size is shown for a subset of rows, as once, few, many or a class of expanded clone.

clone size: once
V gene: TRBV28
J gene: TRBJ1-1
D gene: -
CDR3 DNA: TGTGCCAGCAGTTTAAAAGGGGGAGCTCTTGAAGCTTTCTTT
CDR3 protein: CASSLKGGALEAFF

clone size: -
V gene: TRBV19
J gene: TRBJ1-5
D gene: TRBD1
CDR3 DNA: TGTGCCAGTAGTATCAGGGGGCGGTATCAGCCCCAGCATTTT
CDR3 protein: CASSIRGRYQPQHF

clone size: -
V gene: TRBV28
J gene: TRBJ2-3
D gene: -
CDR3 DNA: TGTGCCAGCAGTTTAGCTGGGACTAGCACAGATACGCAGTATTTT
CDR3 protein: CASSLAGTSTDTQYF

clone size: -
V gene: TRBV11-2
J gene: TRBJ1-6
D gene: -
CDR3 DNA: TGTGCCAGCAGCTTTCGGGATTCACCCCTCCACTTT
CDR3 protein: CASSFRDSPLHF

clone size: -
V gene: TRBV27
J gene: TRBJ1-1
D gene: -
CDR3 DNA: TGTGCCAGCAGTTCCTGGGCAGGAAGGAACACTGAAGCTTTCTTT
CDR3 protein: CASSSWAGRNTEAFF

clone size: -
V gene: TRBV5-1
J gene: TRBJ1-1
D gene: TRBD1
CDR3 DNA: TGCGCCAGCAGCTTGGCCGGGACAGGGGGAATCGATGAAGCTTTCTTT
CDR3 protein: CASSLAGTGGIDEAFF

clone size: few
V gene: TRBV4-1
J gene: TRBJ1-1
D gene: -
CDR3 DNA: TGCGCCAGCAGCCAAGAGAGGACAGCCTACAGAGAAGCTTTCTTT
CDR3 protein: CASSQERTAYREAFF

clone size: -
V gene: TRBV19
J gene: TRBJ1-2
D gene: -
CDR3 DNA: TGTGCCAGTAGTCTACAGGACGGGCCCAACAGGGGCTACACCTTC
CDR3 protein: CASSLQDGPNRGYTF

clone size: -
V gene: TRBV7-2
J gene: TRBJ1-2
D gene: -
CDR3 DNA: TGTGCCAGCAGCCGACAAAACTTGGCTGGCTACACCTTC
CDR3 protein: CASSRQNLAGYTF

clone size: -
V gene: TRBV19
J gene: TRBJ1-3
D gene: -
CDR3 DNA: TGTGCCAGTAGTATTAGGGACAACTCTGGAAACACCATATATTTT
CDR3 protein: CASSIRDNSGNTIYF

clone size: -
V gene: TRBV28
J gene: TRBJ2-7
D gene: TRBD1
CDR3 DNA: TGTGCCAGCAGTACCGGGACAGGATCCACCTACGAGCAGTACTTC
CDR3 protein: CASSTGTGSTYEQYF

clone size: -
V gene: TRBV6-6
J gene: TRBJ1-2
D gene: TRBD1
CDR3 DNA: TGTGCCGGCAGCCAGCAGGGGGTCGGCTATGGCTACACCTTC
CDR3 protein: CAGSQQGVGYGYTF

clone size: -
V gene: TRBV4-1
J gene: TRBJ2-3
D gene: -
CDR3 DNA: TGCGCCAGCAGCCGCCCCGGGGTGGGCACAGATACGCAGTATTTT
CDR3 protein: CASSRPGVGTDTQYF

clone size: -
V gene: TRBV9
J gene: TRBJ1-1
D gene: -
CDR3 DNA: TGTGCCAGCAGCGTTTGGGCAGGCGATCTCACTGAAGCTTTCTTT
CDR3 protein: CASSVWAGDLTEAFF

clone size: -
V gene: TRBV19
J gene: TRBJ1-1
D gene: -
CDR3 DNA: TGTGCCAGTAGTCCCCCCTCGGGGAGGAACACTGAAGCTTTCTTT
CDR3 protein: CASSPPSGRNTEAFF

clone size: -
V gene: TRBV29-1
J gene: TRBJ2-2
D gene: -
CDR3 DNA: TGCAGCGTTGAAGGCGGCCTTACTCCAACCGGGGAGCTGTTTTTT
CDR3 protein: CSVEGGLTPTGELFF

clone size: -
V gene: TRBV4-3
J gene: TRBJ1-1
D gene: -
CDR3 DNA: TGCGCCAGCAGCCAAGTGGGAGGGTACACTGAAGCTTTCTTT
CDR3 protein: CASSQVGGYTEAFF

clone size: -
V gene: TRBV19
J gene: TRBJ1-4
D gene: -
CDR3 DNA: TGTGCCAGTAGTACTACGGACAGCCACCCAGGAGTTAATGAAAAACTGTTTTTT
CDR3 protein: CASSTTDSHPGVNEKLFF

clone size: -
V gene: TRBV4-3
J gene: TRBJ2-2
D gene: -
CDR3 DNA: TGCGCCAGCAGCTGGAAACAGGGATACACCGGGGAGCTGTTTTTT
CDR3 protein: CASSWKQGYTGELFF

clone size: -
V gene: TRBV19
J gene: TRBJ1-1
D gene: -
CDR3 DNA: TGTGCCAGTAGTGTAAACCCAACGGTGGTCAACACTGAAGCTTTCTTT
CDR3 protein: CASSVNPTVVNTEAFF

clone size: -
V gene: TRBV19
J gene: TRBJ1-2
D gene: -
CDR3 DNA: TGTGCCAGTAGTAGCATCGGACAGTTCTATGGCTACACCTTC
CDR3 protein: CASSSIGQFYGYTF

clone size: -
V gene: TRBV28
J gene: TRBJ1-2
D gene: TRBD1
CDR3 DNA: TGTGCCAGCAGTTTATCTGGGACAGTATACCACACTAACTATGGCTACACCTTC
CDR3 protein: CASSLSGTVYHTNYGYTF

clone size: -
V gene: TRBV7-9
J gene: TRBJ1-1
D gene: -
CDR3 DNA: TGTTCCAGCAGCTTAGGAGTGGCAGGGATCGGCACTGAAGCTTTCTTT
CDR3 protein: CSSSLGVAGIGTEAFF

clone size: few
V gene: TRBV15
J gene: TRBJ1-1
D gene: -
CDR3 DNA: TGTGCCACCAGCAGAGATGCAGGTTCCTCACTTCTGAACACTGAAGCTTTCTTT
CDR3 protein: CATSRDAGSSLLNTEAFF

clone size: -
V gene: TRBV14
J gene: TRBJ2-1
D gene: TRBD2
CDR3 DNA: TGTGCCAGCAGCCCTCGAACACCCGGGGGGTATAGCTCCTACAATGAGCAGTTCTTC
CDR3 protein: CASSPRTPGGYSSYNEQFF

clone size: -
V gene: TRBV29-1
J gene: TRBJ1-1
D gene: -
CDR3 DNA: TGCAGCGTCGTCAGTGGGGGCGGCACTGAAGCTTTCTTT
CDR3 protein: CSVVSGGGTEAFF

clone size: -
V gene: TRBV19
J gene: TRBJ2-7
D gene: -
CDR3 DNA: TGTGCCAGTAGTATGCCGGGAAGCTCCTACGAGCAGTACTTC
CDR3 protein: CASSMPGSSYEQYF

clone size: -
V gene: TRBV6-5
J gene: TRBJ2-3
D gene: -
CDR3 DNA: TGTGCCAGCAGGGGAGCAGGGGGCACAGATACGCAGTATTTT
CDR3 protein: CASRGAGGTDTQYF

clone size: -
V gene: TRBV18
J gene: TRBJ1-1
D gene: -
CDR3 DNA: TGTGCCAGCTCACCATCTACAGGGAACATGAACACTGAAGCTTTCTTT
CDR3 protein: CASSPSTGNMNTEAFF

clone size: -
V gene: TRBV28
J gene: TRBJ1-1
D gene: -
CDR3 DNA: TGTGCCAGCTGTTCGGGTCGGGGGGGCACTGAAGCTTTCTTT
CDR3 protein: CASCSGRGGTEAFF

clone size: -
V gene: TRBV5-4
J gene: TRBJ2-3
D gene: -
CDR3 DNA: TGTGCCAGCAGCTTAGGAACGAGCGGCACAGATACGCAGTATTTT
CDR3 protein: CASSLGTSGTDTQYF

clone size: -
V gene: TRBV6-4
J gene: TRBJ2-7
D gene: -
CDR3 DNA: TGTGCCAGCAGTGACTCGGTAGGGACTGGATACGAGCAGTACTTC
CDR3 protein: CASSDSVGTGYEQYF

clone size: few
V gene: TRBV10-2
J gene: TRBJ1-6
D gene: -
CDR3 DNA: TGCGCCAGCACAGGACACGATCCCTTTTATAATTCACCCCTCCACTTT
CDR3 protein: CASTGHDPFYNSPLHF

clone size: -
V gene: TRBV7-2
J gene: TRBJ1-2
D gene: -
CDR3 DNA: TGTGCCAGCAGCTCCATTTCTGGGGCAGGCTATGGCTACACCTTC
CDR3 protein: CASSSISGAGYGYTF

clone size: -
V gene: TRBV2
J gene: TRBJ1-2
D gene: -
CDR3 DNA: TGTGCCAGCAGTGTAACGGGAGGCTATGGCTACACCTTC
CDR3 protein: CASSVTGGYGYTF

clone size: -
V gene: TRBV10-1
J gene: TRBJ2-4
D gene: -
CDR3 DNA: TGCGCCAGCAGTCACAGGGTTGAAGCCAAAAACATTCAGTACTTC
CDR3 protein: CASSHRVEAKNIQYF

clone size: -
V gene: TRBV30
J gene: TRBJ1-6
D gene: -
CDR3 DNA: TGTGCCTGCCACCGACGGAGTCCGGCACCCCTCCACTTT
CDR3 protein: CACHRRSPAPLHF

clone size: -
V gene: TRBV19
J gene: TRBJ2-5
D gene: -
CDR3 DNA: TGTGCCAGTAGTAAGCCCGGGAACCAAGAGACCCAGTACTTC
CDR3 protein: CASSKPGNQETQYF

clone size: -
V gene: TRBV4-2
J gene: TRBJ2-7
D gene: -
CDR3 DNA: TGTGCCAGCAGCCAAGATTTTTCCCAACACTACGAGCAGTACTTC
CDR3 protein: CASSQDFSQHYEQYF

clone size: -
V gene: TRBV19
J gene: TRBJ2-7
D gene: TRBD1
CDR3 DNA: TGTGCAGCCGCATCCGGGACAGGCTCCCTGGGGGTTTACGAGCAGTACTTC
CDR3 protein: CAAASGTGSLGVYEQYF

clone size: -
V gene: TRBV7-2
J gene: TRBJ2-7
D gene: TRBD1
CDR3 DNA: TGTGCCAGCAGCTTAATGGGGGACAGGGCCTACGAGCAGTACTTC
CDR3 protein: CASSLMGDRAYEQYF

clone size: -
V gene: TRBV18
J gene: TRBJ1-1
D gene: TRBD1
CDR3 DNA: TGTGCCAGCTCACCACCCCTAGCCTCAAAGACAGGGTTGAACACTGAAGCTTTCTTT
CDR3 protein: CASSPPLASKTGLNTEAFF

clone size: -
V gene: TRBV6-1
J gene: TRBJ1-1
D gene: -
CDR3 DNA: TGTGCCAGCAGTGAAGTGGACAGAATGACTGAAGCTTTCTTT
CDR3 protein: CASSEVDRMTEAFF

clone size: -
V gene: TRBV7-2
J gene: TRBJ1-4
D gene: -
CDR3 DNA: TGTGCCAGCAGCCCCGTCCTGAGGGAAAAACTGTTTTTT
CDR3 protein: CASSPVLREKLFF

clone size: -
V gene: TRBV14
J gene: TRBJ1-2
D gene: TRBD1
CDR3 DNA: TGTGCCAGCAGCCCTGACAGGGGACATGGCTACACCTTC
CDR3 protein: CASSPDRGHGYTF

clone size: -
V gene: TRBV5-1
J gene: TRBJ1-1
D gene: TRBD1
CDR3 DNA: TGCGCCAGCGGACCCGGGACAGGGGGCTCTTCGATGAACACTGAAGCTTTCTTT
CDR3 protein: CASGPGTGGSSMNTEAFF

clone size: -
V gene: TRBV25-1
J gene: TRBJ2-7
D gene: TRBD1
CDR3 DNA: TGTGCCAGCAGTGAATTGGACAGGTTATCCTACGAGCAGTACTTC
CDR3 protein: CASSELDRLSYEQYF

clone size: -
V gene: TRBV15
J gene: TRBJ1-1
D gene: -
CDR3 DNA: TGTGCCACCAGCAGAGATAGGGGCTTAGAAGCTTTCTTT
CDR3 protein: CATSRDRGLEAFF

clone size: -
V gene: TRBV30
J gene: TRBJ2-7
D gene: TRBD1
CDR3 DNA: TGTGCCTGGAGGAGGGACAGACCGTACGAGCAGTACTTC
CDR3 protein: CAWRRDRPYEQYF

clone size: -
V gene: TRBV5-1
J gene: TRBJ1-4
D gene: -
CDR3 DNA: TGCGCCAGCAGCTTACAGGGACACGGATCTAATGAAAAACTGTTTTTT
CDR3 protein: CASSLQGHGSNEKLFF

clone size: -
V gene: TRBV6-1
J gene: TRBJ2-7
D gene: TRBD2
CDR3 DNA: TGTGCCAGCAGTAGCGGGGGAAGCTCCTACGAGCAGTACTTC
CDR3 protein: CASSSGGSSYEQYF